This paragraph reports one T cell receptor (beta chain). Its antigen is currently unknown. This sample was taken from a study of blood T cells in healthy people across ages. Notes on the study in general: Unsorted PBMC material precluded a definitive naive versus antigen-experienced comparison. Age showed a roughly linear inverse relationship with TCR beta diversity per million T cells.

Isolation per sample recovered at least 6 million PBMCs. Through a sample-barcoded 5' primer and a J-beta primer mix, a second PCR was run for roughly 7 to 12 cycles. Each CDR3 protein gets one entry after TCRdb re-called the 5' RACE reads with MiXCR. The data contain 1.5 million to 2 million distinct CDR3 sequences, 28% of them singletons. The sequenced material came from blood. The TCR comes from a woman in her 30s in good health.

Written as DNA, the CDR3 is TGTGCCAGCAGCCATGGTCGGTCCACAGATACGCAGTATTTT. Its protein product is CASSHGRSTDTQYF. The chain uses TRBV3-1 and TRBJ2-3; D remains ambiguous. The CDR3 extends over 14 amino acids. Trimming stripped 3 bases from V and 2 bases from J, with 9 bases between. Germline CDR1 reads LGHDT; CDR2 reads YNNKEL (reference sequence).